This T cell receptor (beta chain) appears in the sequencing data of a study of T cell changes during pregnancy in multiple sclerosis (dated by TCRdb to the late 2010s). For the study in its entirety: In women with multiple sclerosis, the researchers looked at how the T cell repertoire shifted as pregnancy progressed.

Deletion took 5 bases off V and 0 bases off J, with a span of 23 bases between the germline ends. From a lookup of the germline V gene (reference sequence), CDR1 and CDR2 are LNHDA and SQIVND. Inclusive of the bounding cysteine and phenylalanine, the CDR3 is 19 residues long. The only DNA kept is the CDR3, 57 bases in frame from the first base. Notes on this clone: Its antigen is still unknown. No quality values exist for individual bases; no much larger clone is one base distant.

Libraries were made using the immunoSEQ multiplex PCR assay. This is the immuneACCESS table as TCRdb keeps it, with only in-frame sequences that have V and J called. A part of the clones is gone; compared with another copy, unresolved V genes explain less than half, and the rest is unexplained. The sample records roughly 84,000 clones, just under 95% of which are singletons. Of the sample, roughly 1.4% is held by the ten largest clones. The chain was built from TRBV19 and TRBJ1-3; perhaps TRBD1 is the D gene, with 6 bases matching. This receptor was taken from a female donor in good health, enrolled as a control in a pregnancy study. The sample was peripheral blood, taken in the third trimester of pregnancy. The DNA is as follows: TGTGCCAGTAGTCCCTCCTGGGGGACATCGAGCGGCTCTGGAAACACCATATATTTT. This translates into CASSPSWGTSSGSGNTIYF.